Below, 25 T cell receptor beta chains from the same sample are listed, as sequenced in a study of blood T cell repertoires in COVID-19. Assay used: immunoSEQ multiplex PCR; TCRdb lists only in-frame clones, some missing. The table has about 230,000 clones, 83% seen once; the top ten hold 0.95% to 1.5%. The sequenced sample consisted of peripheral blood. The receptors here all came from a woman aged 25 to 39 with COVID-19, enrolled during active disease.

The J gene is TRBJ1-2, the V gene TRBV9; TRBD1 agrees at 8 bases. This CDR3 has 15 residues. The V and J ends lost 0 bases and 2 bases, in that order; junction bases with no gene match: 3. Germline CDR1 reads SGDLS; CDR2 reads YYNGEE. The CDR3 DNA follows: TGTGCCAGCAGCGTAGGCACAGGGGGAAACTATGGCTACACCTTC. Translating it yields CASSVGTGGNYGYTF.

The chain recombines TRBV5-4 with TRBJ2-5; a weak D match, TRBD2 (5 bases). This CDR3 is built from 14 residues. Trimming took 3 bases from V and 4 from J, leaving 13 bases between them. The germline CDR1 and CDR2 sequences are SGHNT and YYREEE (reference sequence). In DNA, the CDR3 is TGTGCCAGCAGCTCGTCGGCCCGGGGAGAGACCCAGTACTTC. Translating gives CASSSSARGETQYF. The full variable domain, in which reference TRBV5-4 and TRBJ2-5 provide the parts outside the CDR3, is ETGVTQSPTHLIKTRGQQVTLRCSSQSGHNTVSWYQQALGQGPQFIFQYYREEENGRGNFPPRFSGLQFPNYSSELNVNALELDDSALYLCASSSSARGETQYFGPGTRLLVL.

This clone was found once. This rearrangement joins TRBV2 to TRBJ1-3; 9 bases are shared with TRBD1. The CDR3 has 17 residues. The junction had 12 bases not matched to a gene; V was cut back by 6 bases and J by 3 bases. Germline CDR1 is SNHLY and CDR2 is FYNNEI. CDR3 residues: CASRTHGQGFFGNTIYF. CDR3 DNA sequence: TGTGCCAGCAGGACCCACGGACAGGGGTTTTTTGGAAACACCATATATTTT.

The chain joins TRBV25-1 to TRBJ2-1; 11 bases are shared with TRBD2. The CDR3 consists of 16 residues. CDR1 is MGHDK, CDR2 SYGVNS, per germline. With V trimmed by 3 bases and J by 6 bases, 7 bases remained unmatched. The CDR3 DNA is TGTGCCAGCAGTGAGCCCGGACTAGCGGGCTTCAATGAGCAGTTCTTC. It codes for CASSEPGLAGFNEQFF.

CDR3 amino acids: CAWSPSEGANYGYTF. The DNA for the CDR3 is TGTGCCTGGAGTCCCTCAGAGGGGGCTAACTATGGCTACACCTTC. This chain connects TRBV30 to TRBJ1-2, with D possibly matching TRBD1 (6 bases). V shed 2 bases and J shed 0 bases, with 13 bases lying between them. Germline CDR1 GTSNPN, CDR2 SVGIG (reference sequence). The CDR3 has 15 residues.

This chain joins TRBV7-9 and TRBJ1-5; D gene uncertain. This CDR3 is 15 amino acids long. Trimming left V 1 base short and J 4 bases short, with 11 bases between. Germline CDR1 reads SEHNR; CDR2 reads FQNEAQ (reference sequence). CDR3 sequence: CASSLGGVGNQPQHF. The CDR3 DNA reads as TGTGCCAGCAGCTTAGGAGGAGTTGGGAATCAGCCCCAGCATTTT.

This clone was found once. V is TRBV3-1 (or the pseudogene TRBV3-2) and J is TRBJ2-7, with a tentative D call TRBD2 (6 bases). The CDR3 is 15 amino acids. CDR1 LGHDT and CDR2 YNNKEL come from the germline V gene (reference sequence). The V end was cut by 0 bases, the J end by 3 bases, with 12 bases between. The CDR3 DNA reads TGTGCCAGCAGCCAAGATCGGGGGAACGGCTACGAGCAGTACTTC. Translating it yields CASSQDRGNGYEQYF.

V gene TRBV7-2 combines with J gene TRBJ2-1; 10 bases are shared with TRBD1. CDR3 length: 15 amino acids. CDR1 SGHTA and CDR2 FQGNSA come from the germline V gene. Unmatched junction bases numbered 5, after V lost 2 bases and J lost 7 bases. The CDR3 DNA is TGTGCCAGCAGCTTATGGGACAGGGGAGGGAATGAGCAGTTCTTC. Translated, it gives CASSLWDRGGNEQFF.

V and J are TRBV29-1 and TRBJ2-1, with 7 bases lining up with TRBD2. The junction had 4 bases not matched to a gene; V was cut back by 1 base and J by 4 bases. CDR1 and CDR2 from the germline V gene are SQVTM and ANQGSEA. CDR3 length equals 14 residues. CDR3 sequence: CSVEGLAVYNEQFF. The CDR3 nucleotides read TGCAGCGTTGAAGGCCTAGCGGTATACAATGAGCAGTTCTTC.

The rearrangement uses TRBV11-2 and TRBJ2-3; TRBD2 aligns across 10 bases. V shed 1 base and J 6 bases; nucleotides not matched to a gene: 10. Germline-derived CDR1 and CDR2 are SGHAT and FQNNGV. The CDR3 loop spans 17 amino acids. The DNA for the CDR3 is TGTGCCAGCAGCTTAGTTTCTAGCGGGAGATTGGGGGATACGCAGTATTTT. Translating it yields CASSLVSSGRLGDTQYF.

This clone was seen more than once but under ten times. The rearrangement uses TRBV7-3 and TRBJ2-3, with 8 nucleotides matching TRBD2. V was clipped by 3 bases and J by 1 base; unmatched bases: 0. CDR1 and CDR2 from the germline V gene are SGHTA and FQGTGA. This CDR3 contains 14 residues. The CDR3 region is CASSFSGGTDTQYF. CDR3 in DNA: TGTGCCAGCAGCTTTAGCGGGGGCACAGATACGCAGTATTTT.

V is TRBV4-3 and J is TRBJ2-7; D unresolved. V dropped 1 base and J dropped 3 bases, with 10 bases sitting between them. Germline assignment: CDR1 LGHNA and CDR2 YSLEER. CDR3 length equals 14 residues. The CDR3 coding sequence is TGCGCCAGCAGCCAAGGAAGAGGCAACTACGAGCAGTACTTC. Its protein product is CASSQGRGNYEQYF.

The CDR3 region has the DNA TGTGCCAGTAGTGGAGGGGGCAACACCGGGGAGCTGTTTTTT. The encoded protein is CASSGGGNTGELFF. The rearrangement links TRBV19 to TRBJ2-2, with D tentatively TRBD1 (7 bases). The CDR3 loop spans 14 amino acids. The germline V gene has CDR1 LNHDA and CDR2 SQIVND (reference sequence). V was trimmed by 5 bases and J by 2 bases, leaving 9 bases between them.

V usage is TRBV28 and J usage is TRBJ1-2, with no clear D. The CDR3 has 12 residues. Looked up from germline, CDR1 is MDHEN and CDR2 is SYDVKM. The germline V and J ends were trimmed by 5 bases and 6 bases, with 10 bases remaining between them. CDR3 protein: CASSLIKHGYTF. For the CDR3, the DNA is TGTGCCAGCAGTCTAATTAAACATGGCTACACCTTC.

In this sample, this clone turned up once. The chain combines TRBV3-1 (or the pseudogene TRBV3-2) with TRBJ1-5, with 11 bases aligning to TRBD1. Germline loops: CDR1 LGHDT, CDR2 YNNKEL (reference sequence). There are 16 residues in the CDR3. The V gene end was trimmed by 0 bases and the J gene end by 9 bases; junction bases not matched to a gene: 7. In nucleotides, the CDR3 is TGTGCCAGCAGCCAAGATGGCCCGGGACAGGGGGTGCCCCAGCATTTT. It specifies CASSQDGPGQGVPQHF.

The V and J genes are TRBV11-1 and TRBJ2-7, with 8 bases fitting TRBD2. CDR1 and CDR2 from the germline V gene are SGHAT and FQDESV (reference sequence). V trimming: 5 bases; J trimming: 2 bases; junction bases outside the gene matches: 5. The CDR3 sequence is 14 residues long. CDR3 coding DNA: TGTGCCAGCAGCCGGGGGGGAATCACCTACGAGCAGTACTTC. Protein: CASSRGGITYEQYF.

This chain connects TRBV7-9 to TRBJ2-1; 14 positions agree with TRBD2. The germline CDR1 and CDR2 sequences are SEHNR and FQNEAQ (reference sequence). The length of the CDR3 is 16 residues. Unmatched junction bases numbered 6, after V lost 1 base and J lost 10 bases. CDR3: CASSLGLAGGPREQFF. The CDR3 DNA reads as TGTGCCAGCAGCTTAGGACTAGCGGGGGGGCCGAGAGAGCAGTTCTTC. Full variable domain (remainder filled in from reference TRBV7-9 and TRBJ2-1): DTGVSQNPRHKITKRGQNVTFRCDPISEHNRLYWYRQTLGQGPEFLTYFQNEAQLEKSRLLSDRFSAERPKGSFSTLEIQRTEQGDSAMYLCASSLGLAGGPREQFFGPGTRLTVL.

This clone was observed once. This chain uses TRBV30 with TRBJ1-6, with 8 bases fitting TRBD1. Germline V lookup: CDR1 GTSNPN, CDR2 SVGIG (reference sequence). V lost 0 bases to trimming and J lost 10 bases; unmatched junction nucleotides: 5. This CDR3 has 14 amino acids. In DNA, the CDR3 is TGTGCCTGGAGTGTACGGACAGGGACCTCACCCCTCCACTTT. Its translation is CAWSVRTGTSPLHF.

This sequence joins TRBV4-1 and TRBJ2-3; 9 bases line up with TRBD1. CDR1 MGHRA and CDR2 YSYEKL come from the germline V gene. Trimming cost V 5 bases and J 5 bases; bases outside gene matches: 8. The CDR3 is made up of 15 amino acids. The CDR3 spells CASSLPGQGIDTQYF. Here the CDR3 DNA reads TGCGCCAGCAGCTTACCGGGACAGGGAATAGATACGCAGTATTTT.

This chain joins TRBV9 and TRBJ2-1; 9 bases line up with TRBD1. V dropped 4 bases and J dropped 8; count of bases not matched to a gene: 7. The CDR3 consists of 14 residues. Germline V gene lookup returns CDR1 SGDLS and CDR2 YYNGEE. The CDR3 DNA reads as TGTGCCAGCAGCACAAGTAACAGGGGGCATGAGCAGTTCTTC. This codes for CASSTSNRGHEQFF.

The genes are TRBV6-5 and TRBJ2-7; D is uncertain. Germline V CDR1 and CDR2: MNHEY, SVGAGI. V gave up 4 bases and J gave up 0 bases, with 10 bases separating them. The CDR3 length is 14 residues. The CDR3 DNA reads TGTGCCAGCAGTTGGTATCGGAGCTCCTACGAGCAGTACTTC. Protein: CASSWYRSSYEQYF.

Only a few counts were recorded for this clone. The chain carries TRBV7-8 and TRBJ2-2, with D unresolved. The CDR3 is 13 residues long. Trimming stripped 4 bases from V and 6 bases from J, with 9 bases between. Looked up from germline, CDR1 is SGHVS and CDR2 is FQNEAQ. This CDR3 is CASSSQEAGELFF. The DNA for the CDR3 is TGTGCCAGCAGCTCGCAAGAGGCCGGGGAGCTGTTTTTT.

The J gene is TRBJ2-3, the V gene TRBV11-2, with D perhaps matching TRBD1 (5 bases). CDR3 length: 17 residues. Deletions cut 5 bases from V and 3 bases from J, with 21 bases between. Germline-derived CDR1 and CDR2 are SGHAT and FQNNGV. The CDR3 region is CASSAVGRRKGTDTQYF. CDR3 DNA: TGTGCCAGCAGCGCCGTTGGGCGGCGGAAGGGGACAGATACGCAGTATTTT.

The V gene is TRBV14, the J gene TRBJ1-2; the D gene is possibly TRBD1 (5 bases). The CDR3 runs 17 residues. Germline CDR1 reads SGHDN; CDR2 reads FVKESK. Trimming shortened V by 0 bases and J by 7 bases, and 21 bases separated the two germline ends. The CDR3 is CASSQDFHPKGQGGYTF. The CDR3 DNA sequence: TGTGCCAGCAGCCAAGATTTTCACCCGAAGGGTCAGGGTGGCTACACCTTC.

The V call is TRBV6-5, the J call TRBJ1-4; 8 nucleotides line up with TRBD1. The V gene's germline CDR1 is MNHEY and CDR2 SVGAGI. The CDR3 totals 14 residues. The V and J ends lost 5 bases and 9 bases, in that order; junction bases with no gene match: 8. The CDR3 DNA sequence: TGTGCCAGCAGTCCTCGACAGGGGCGGAAAAAACTGTTTTTT. Its protein is CASSPRQGRKKLFF.